The sequence of this T cell receptor (beta chain) was determined in a study of CD8+CD57+ T cells in acquired aplastic anemia (dated by TCRdb to the late 2010s). Looking at the study overall: A mean of 3.2 ug of DNA, ranging from roughly 0.18 to 30 ug, was extracted from sorted CD4+ and CD8+ cells. What the study reported, not specific to this receptor: Roughly 30 CD8+ CDR3 sequences were shared between patients and controls but appeared highly expressed in patients and within their immunodominant clones. Patients and healthy controls showed no significant difference in CD8+ Simpson's diversity (P=0.060).

The count of this clonotype is one. Its antigen has not been determined. The input lacks base qualities; no much larger clone sits a single base away. Single-read evidence is weak. In the study, sorted CD4+ and CD8+ blood T cells from patients with severe aplastic anemia and from healthy subjects underwent deep sequencing of TCR repertoires. Ficoll-Paque density gradient centrifugation was used to isolate peripheral blood mononuclear cells. Before DNA extraction, CD4+ and CD8+ T cells were sorted with FACS or magnetic beads. Profiling of TCR beta VDJ combinations and CDR3 sequences used genomic DNA as the template. TCR repertoire sequencing was run on an Illumina HiSeq 2000. Processing in the source paper ran as follows. TRBV/TRBJ rearrangement plots, CDR3 size and DJ length profiles, and Simpson's diversity index were used to evaluate the repertoires. The most abundant DNA sequence in the deep sequencing data was taken as the immunodominant clone. CDR3 amino acid sequences were screened for sharing across subjects and compared with published repertoires and the VDJdb database. The raw public reads went through TCRdb reprocessing: fastp at Q25, MiXCR clone calling, in-frame beta chains kept. Identical CDR3 protein sequences are pooled into one entry, listed with their most common genes and DNA. What appears here as the V and J calls and clone size reflects TCRdb's work, not the paper's. Present in this sample are under 200,000 distinct CDR3 sequences, around 65% of which were seen just once. Around 45% of the sample is in the top ten clones.

The sequence came from a human donor with severe aplastic anemia or a healthy control (not recorded which). Specimen: sorted CD4+, CD8+, or CD8+CD57+ T cells (not recorded which) from PBMCs.

The nucleotide sequence reads TGTGCCAGCAAAGTAGGGTACACCGGGGAGCTGTTTTTT. Translated, it reads CASKVGYTGELFF. The rearrangement joined TRBV9 to TRBJ2-2; the D gene identity is not certain. CDR1 SGDLS and CDR2 YYNGEE are derived from the germline V gene. The V end loses 6 bases and the J end loses 3 bases, and a stretch of 9 bases separates them. The CDR3 runs 13 residues from the cysteine to the phenylalanine. The DNA shown is the 39-base CDR3, in frame from base 1.